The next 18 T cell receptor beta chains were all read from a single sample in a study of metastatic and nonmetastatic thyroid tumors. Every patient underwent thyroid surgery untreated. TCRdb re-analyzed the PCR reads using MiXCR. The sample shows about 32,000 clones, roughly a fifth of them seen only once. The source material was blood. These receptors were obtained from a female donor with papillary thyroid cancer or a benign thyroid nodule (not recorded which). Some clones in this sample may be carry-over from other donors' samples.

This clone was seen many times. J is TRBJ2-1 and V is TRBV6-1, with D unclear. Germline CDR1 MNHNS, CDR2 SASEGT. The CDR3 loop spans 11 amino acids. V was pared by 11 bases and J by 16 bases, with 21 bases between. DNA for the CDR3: TGTGCCGTCCGGCCTGAGTTTTTGCGATTCTTC. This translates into CAVRPEFLRFF.

The CDR3, as DNA: TGCAGTGCTACCAAGGGGGCTTCGCTGTTCTTC. Translating gives CSATKGASLFF. The chain has TRBV20-1 and TRBJ2-1; 7 nucleotides match TRBD1. The CDR3 is made up of 11 amino acids. V trimming: 4 bases; J trimming: 15 bases; junction bases outside the gene matches: 9. CDR1 and CDR2 (germline): DFQATT, SNEGSKA (reference sequence).

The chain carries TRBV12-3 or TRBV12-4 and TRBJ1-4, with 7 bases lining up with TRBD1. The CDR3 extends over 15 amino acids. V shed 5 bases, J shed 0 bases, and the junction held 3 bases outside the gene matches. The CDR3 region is CASSPGQATNEKLFF. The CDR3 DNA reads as TGTGCCAGCAGTCCCGGACAGGCAACTAATGAAAAACTGTTTTTT.

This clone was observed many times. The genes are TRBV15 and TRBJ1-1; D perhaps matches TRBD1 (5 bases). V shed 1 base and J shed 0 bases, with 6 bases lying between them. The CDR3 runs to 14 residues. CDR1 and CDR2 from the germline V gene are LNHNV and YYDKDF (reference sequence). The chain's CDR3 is CATSRGGVNTEAFF. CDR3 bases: TGTGCCACCAGCAGAGGGGGGGTGAACACTGAAGCTTTCTTT.

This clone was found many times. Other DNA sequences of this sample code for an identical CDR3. The CDR3 spells CSALPLSTDTQYF. CDR3 sequence (DNA): TGCAGTGCCTTACCCTTGAGTACAGATACGCAGTATTTT. The rearrangement joins TRBV20-1 to TRBJ2-3, with D hard to call. This CDR3 is 13 amino acids long. The germline CDR1 and CDR2 sequences are DFQATT and SNEGSKA (reference sequence). V was cut by 6 bases and J by 3 bases, with 13 bases left in between.

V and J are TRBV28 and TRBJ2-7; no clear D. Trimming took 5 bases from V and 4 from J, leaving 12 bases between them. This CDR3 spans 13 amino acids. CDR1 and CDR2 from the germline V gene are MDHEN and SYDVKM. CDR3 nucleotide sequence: TGTGCCAGCAGTCCCTCAGACGGTTACGAGCAGTACTTC. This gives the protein CASSPSDGYEQYF.

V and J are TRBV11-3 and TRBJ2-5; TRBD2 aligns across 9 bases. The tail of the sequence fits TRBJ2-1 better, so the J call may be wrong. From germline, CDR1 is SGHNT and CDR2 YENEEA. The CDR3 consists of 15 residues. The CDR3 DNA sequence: TGTGCCAGCAGCGGAGCCGCGGGAGGGCCTAATGAGCAGTTCTTC. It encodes CASSGAAGGPNEQFF.

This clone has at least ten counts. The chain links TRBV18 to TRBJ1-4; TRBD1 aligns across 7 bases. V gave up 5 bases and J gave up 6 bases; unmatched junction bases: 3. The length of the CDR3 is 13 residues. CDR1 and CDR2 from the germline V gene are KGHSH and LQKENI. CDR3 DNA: TGTGCCAGCTCAACTACAGGGGATGAAAAACTGTTTTTT. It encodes CASSTTGDEKLFF.

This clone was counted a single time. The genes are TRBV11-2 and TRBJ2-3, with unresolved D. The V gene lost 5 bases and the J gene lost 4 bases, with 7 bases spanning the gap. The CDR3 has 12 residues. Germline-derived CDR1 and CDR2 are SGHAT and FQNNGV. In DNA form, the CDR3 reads TGTGCCAGCAGCGAGTGGGCAGATACGCAGTATTTT. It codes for CASSEWADTQYF.

CDR3 residues: CAWSVWAGTSYEQYF. In DNA, the CDR3 is TGTGCCTGGAGTGTGTGGGCAGGGACTTCCTACGAGCAGTACTTC. V gene TRBV30 combines with J gene TRBJ2-7; D may be TRBD2 (6 bases). Germline assignment: CDR1 GTSNPN and CDR2 SVGIG (reference sequence). The CDR3 has 15 residues. The V end was cut by 0 bases, the J end by 1 base, with 13 bases between.

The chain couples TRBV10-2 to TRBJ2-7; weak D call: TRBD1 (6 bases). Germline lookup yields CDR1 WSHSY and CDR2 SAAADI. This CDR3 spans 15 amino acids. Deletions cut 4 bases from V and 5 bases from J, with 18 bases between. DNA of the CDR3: TGCGCCAGCAGTGCTTATCAGGGGCCCTTGAACGAGCAGTACTTC. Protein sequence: CASSAYQGPLNEQYF.

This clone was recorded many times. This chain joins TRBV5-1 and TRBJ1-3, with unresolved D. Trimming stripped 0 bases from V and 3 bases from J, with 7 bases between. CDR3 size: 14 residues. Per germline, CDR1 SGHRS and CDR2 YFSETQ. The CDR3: CASSLAPGGNTIYF. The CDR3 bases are TGCGCCAGCAGCTTGGCACCCGGTGGAAACACCATATATTTT.

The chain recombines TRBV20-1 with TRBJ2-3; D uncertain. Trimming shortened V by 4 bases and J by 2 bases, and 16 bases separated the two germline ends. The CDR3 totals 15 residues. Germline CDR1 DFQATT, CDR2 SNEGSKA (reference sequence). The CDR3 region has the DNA TGCAGTGCTAAACACGCAACTTGGATCACAGATACGCAGTATTTT. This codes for CSAKHATWITDTQYF.

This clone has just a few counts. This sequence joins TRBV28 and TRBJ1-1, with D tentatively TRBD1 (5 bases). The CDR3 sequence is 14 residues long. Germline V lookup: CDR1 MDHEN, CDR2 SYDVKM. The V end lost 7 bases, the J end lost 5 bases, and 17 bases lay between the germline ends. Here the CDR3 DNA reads TGTGCCAGCACCGGAGGAATTGGGGGTACTGAAGCTTTCTTT. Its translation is CASTGGIGGTEAFF.

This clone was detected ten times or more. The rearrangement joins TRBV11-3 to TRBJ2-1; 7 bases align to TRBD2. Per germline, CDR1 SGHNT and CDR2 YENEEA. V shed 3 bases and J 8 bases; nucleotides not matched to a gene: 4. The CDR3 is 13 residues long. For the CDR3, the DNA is TGTGCCAGCAGCTTGCGCGGGAGTGATGAGCAGTTCTTC. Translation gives CASSLRGSDEQFF.

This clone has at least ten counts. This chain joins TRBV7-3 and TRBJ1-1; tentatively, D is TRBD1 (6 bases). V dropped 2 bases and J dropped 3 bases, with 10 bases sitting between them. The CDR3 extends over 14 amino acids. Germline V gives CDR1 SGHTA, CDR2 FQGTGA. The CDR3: CASSLQSGDTEAFF. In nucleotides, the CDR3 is TGTGCCAGCAGCTTACAGTCAGGGGACACTGAAGCTTTCTTT.

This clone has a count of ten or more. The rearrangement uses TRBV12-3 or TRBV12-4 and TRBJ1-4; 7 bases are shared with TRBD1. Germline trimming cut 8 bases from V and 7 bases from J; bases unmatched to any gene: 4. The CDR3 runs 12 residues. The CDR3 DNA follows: TGTGCCAGCCGGGACAGACGTGAAAAACTGTTTTTT. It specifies CASRDRREKLFF.

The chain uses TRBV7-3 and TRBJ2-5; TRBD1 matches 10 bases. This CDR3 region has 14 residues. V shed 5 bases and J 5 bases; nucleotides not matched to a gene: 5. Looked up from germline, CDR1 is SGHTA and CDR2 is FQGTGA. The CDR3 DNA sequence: TGTGCCAGCAGCCCGACAGGGGGCGGGGAGACCCAGTACTTC. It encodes CASSPTGGGETQYF.